These 15 T cell receptor beta chains came from one sample sequenced in a study of shared clonotypes between healthy human individuals. Libraries were prepared by immunoSEQ multiplex PCR; TCRdb keeps only in-frame clonotypes and omits some of them. This table holds 2 million to 3 million clones, 80% to 95% found once. Sequencing was performed on naive CD4+ T cells from PBMCs. Subset denoted: CD45RA+ positively selected. The receptors shown here come from a young man in good health. Some clones in this sample may be carry-over from other donors' samples.

The rearrangement joins TRBV28 to TRBJ2-1; TRBD1 matches 10 bases. With V trimmed by 5 bases and J by 9 bases, 7 bases remained unmatched. The CDR3 has 14 residues. Germline-derived CDR1 and CDR2 are MDHEN and SYDVKM. CDR3 sequence reads: CASSPPGQGSEQFF. CDR3 nucleotides: TGTGCCAGCAGTCCTCCGGGACAGGGGTCTGAGCAGTTCTTC.

The chain employs TRBV28 and TRBJ2-2, with 7 bases lining up with TRBD1. The CDR3 totals 17 residues. J was trimmed by 4 bases and V by 2 bases; bases with no gene match: 10. Germline V gene data show CDR1 as MDHEN and CDR2 as SYDVKM. In DNA form, the CDR3 reads TGTGCCAGCAGTTTAGTTGCGACAGGGAGTTTCACCGGGGAGCTGTTTTTT. As protein: CASSLVATGSFTGELFF. Drawing the rest from reference TRBV28 and TRBJ2-2, the complete variable domain is DVKVTQSSRYLVKRTGEKVFLECVQDMDHENMFWYRQDPGLGLRLIYFSYDVKMKEKGDIPEGYSVSREKKERFSLILESASTNQTSMYLCASSLVATGSFTGELFFGEGSRLTVL.

The rearrangement links TRBV28 to TRBJ2-2; D call uncertain. This CDR3 is built from 15 residues. The germline V gene encodes CDR1 MDHEN and CDR2 SYDVKM. The germline V and J ends were trimmed by 8 bases and 8 bases, with 21 bases remaining between them. CDR3 sequence (DNA): TGTGCCAGCTTTGCATTCGTGGGGAACCCGGGGGAGCTGTTTTTT. This codes for CASFAFVGNPGELFF.

This clone has only one observation. V usage is TRBV11-2 and J usage is TRBJ1-5; D is perhaps TRBD1 (6 bases). The ends were cut back, 5 bases at V and 3 bases at J, with 14 bases in the middle. Germline CDR1 is SGHAT and CDR2 is FQNNGV. The CDR3 covers 15 residues. DNA of the CDR3: TGTGCCAGCAGCCCCAGAGGGGGGGTCAATCAGCCCCAGCATTTT. It is translated as CASSPRGGVNQPQHF. Filled out from reference TRBV11-2 and TRBJ1-5, the complete variable domain reads EAGVAQSPRYKIIEKRQSVAFWCNPISGHATLYWYQQILGQGPKLLIQFQNNGVVDDSQLPKDRFSAERLKGVDSTLKIQPAKLEDSAVYLCASSPRGGVNQPQHFGDGTRLSIL.

This chain connects TRBV6-5 to TRBJ1-1; no definite D call. This CDR3 comprises 12 residues. Germline V gives CDR1 MNHEY, CDR2 SVGAGI. The germline V and J ends were trimmed by 6 bases and 6 bases, with 11 bases remaining between them. CDR3 DNA: TGTGCCAGCAGGAAGGGAGAAGCTGAAGCTTTCTTT. The encoded protein is CASRKGEAEAFF.

The V and J genes are TRBV4-1 and TRBJ2-5; D is perhaps TRBD1 (7 bases). Per germline, CDR1 MGHRA and CDR2 YSYEKL. V was cut by 4 bases and J by 7 bases, with 13 bases left in between. The CDR3 spans 13 residues. The CDR3 here is CASSPRGRLTQYF. CDR3 nucleotide sequence: TGCGCCAGCAGCCCCAGGGGGAGGCTGACCCAGTACTTC.

The chain links TRBV29-1 to TRBJ2-7, with 10 nucleotides matching TRBD2. The germline gives CDR1 SQVTM, CDR2 ANQGSEA. V was clipped by 6 bases and J by 0 bases; unmatched bases: 5. The CDR3 runs to 14 residues. The CDR3 nucleotides read TGCAGCGTCCGCTCTAGCGGGAGCTCCTACGAGCAGTACTTC. Amino acid sequence: CSVRSSGSSYEQYF.

This clone was picked up one time. The V and J genes are TRBV2 and TRBJ1-2; perhaps TRBD1 as D (5 bases). The V gene lost 6 bases and the J gene lost 0 bases, with 17 bases spanning the gap. The CDR3 extends over 16 amino acids. Per germline, CDR1 SNHLY and CDR2 FYNNEI. CDR3 region: CASSEPLTAANYGYTF. CDR3 DNA: TGTGCCAGCAGCGAACCTTTGACAGCCGCTAACTATGGCTACACCTTC.

The J gene is TRBJ1-2, the V gene TRBV29-1; 8 nucleotides agree with TRBD1. This CDR3 is 13 amino acids long. After removal of 7 bases from V and 5 bases from J, the junction contained 9 bases not matched to a gene. From germline, CDR1 is SQVTM and CDR2 ANQGSEA. CDR3 amino acids: CSAIEGQAYGYTF. The CDR3 DNA is TGCAGCGCCATTGAGGGACAGGCATATGGCTACACCTTC.

The chain is built from TRBV5-4 and TRBJ2-3, with 7 nucleotides matching TRBD2. Germline V gives CDR1 SGHNT, CDR2 YYREEE (reference sequence). Trimming removed 7 bases from V and 1 base from J; junction bases left unmatched: 3. This CDR3 region has 13 residues. The CDR3 DNA sequence: TGTGCCAGCGCTACTAGCGGCACAGATACGCAGTATTTT. Protein: CASATSGTDTQYF.

The V call is TRBV12-5, the J call TRBJ2-7; D remains unclear. This CDR3 has 16 residues. With 0 bases removed from V and 2 bases from J, the gap between germline ends came to 14 bases. CDR1 and CDR2 (germline): LGHNT, FRNRAP. CDR3 sequence: CASGLVQSDEAYEQYF. For the CDR3, the DNA is TGTGCTAGTGGTTTGGTACAGTCAGACGAAGCCTACGAGCAGTACTTC.

The rearrangement links TRBV10-3 to TRBJ2-5; 11 nucleotides agree with TRBD1. Germline values: CDR1 ENHRY, CDR2 SYGVKD. The trim removed 2 bases at V and 4 bases at J, leaving 6 bases unmatched. The CDR3 is 16 amino acids. CDR3 in amino acids: CAISEPGQGARETQYF. The CDR3 DNA is TGTGCCATCAGTGAGCCTGGACAGGGGGCGCGAGAGACCCAGTACTTC.

CDR3 sequence reads: CASSLGLASGYNEQFF. As DNA, the CDR3 is TGTGCCAGCAGTTTAGGTTTGGCTAGCGGATACAATGAGCAGTTCTTC. The genes are TRBV27 and TRBJ2-1; 7 positions match TRBD2. Germline lookup yields CDR1 MNHEY and CDR2 SMNVEV (reference sequence). V lost 2 bases and J lost 4; bases outside the gene matches: 8. CDR3 length: 16 amino acids.

The chain links TRBV6-1 to TRBJ2-1; maybe TRBD1 (5 bases). Germline CDR1 MNHNS, CDR2 SASEGT. This CDR3 region has 16 residues. V lost 0 bases and J 8 bases, leaving 17 bases between the germline ends. The CDR3 here is CASSEARHPEGDEQFF. The CDR3 DNA follows: TGTGCCAGCAGTGAAGCGCGACACCCTGAAGGGGATGAGCAGTTCTTC.

The V gene is TRBV10-3, the J gene TRBJ1-1; D is unclear. V shed 2 bases and J shed 0 bases, with 7 bases lying between them. Germline V gene lookup returns CDR1 ENHRY and CDR2 SYGVKD. The CDR3 has 14 residues. DNA of the CDR3: TGTGCCATCAGTGAGATGGTTATGAACACTGAAGCTTTCTTT. It codes for CAISEMVMNTEAFF.